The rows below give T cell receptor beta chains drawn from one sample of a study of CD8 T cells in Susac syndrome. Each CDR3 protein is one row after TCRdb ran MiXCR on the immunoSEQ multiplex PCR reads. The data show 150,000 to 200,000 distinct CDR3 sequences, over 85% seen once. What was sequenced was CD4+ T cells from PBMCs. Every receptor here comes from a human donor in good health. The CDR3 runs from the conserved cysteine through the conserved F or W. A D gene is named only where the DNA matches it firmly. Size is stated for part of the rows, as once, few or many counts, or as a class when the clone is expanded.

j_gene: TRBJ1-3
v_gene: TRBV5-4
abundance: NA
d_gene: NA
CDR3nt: TGTGCCAGCAGCTTGGCCGGGGGTATCTCTGGAAACACCATATATTTT
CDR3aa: CASSLAGGISGNTIYF

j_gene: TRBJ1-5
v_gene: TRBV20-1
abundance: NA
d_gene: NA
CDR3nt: TGCAGTGCTAGAGATCGGGAGGCCAATCAGCCCCAGCATTTT
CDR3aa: CSARDREANQPQHF

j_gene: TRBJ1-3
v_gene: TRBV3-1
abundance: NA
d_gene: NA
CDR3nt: TGTGCCAGCGGACCCAGGGAAAGTGGAAACACCATATATTTT
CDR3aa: CASGPRESGNTIYF

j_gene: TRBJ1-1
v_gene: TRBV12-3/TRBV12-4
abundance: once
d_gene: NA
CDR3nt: TGTGCCAGCAGTTTGTTGACTCTGAACACTGAAGCTTTCTTT
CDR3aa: CASSLLTLNTEAFF

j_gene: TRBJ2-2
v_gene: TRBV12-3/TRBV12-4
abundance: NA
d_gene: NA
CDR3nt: TGTGCCAGCAGCTCGATCTTTCTCGGGGAGCTGTTTTTT
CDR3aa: CASSSIFLGELFF

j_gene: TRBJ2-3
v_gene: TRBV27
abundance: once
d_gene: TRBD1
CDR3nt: TGTGCCAGCAGGGGACAGGGGAGAGATACGCAGTATTTT
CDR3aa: CASRGQGRDTQYF

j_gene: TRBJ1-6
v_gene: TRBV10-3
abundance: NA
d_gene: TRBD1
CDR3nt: TGTGCCATCAGTGTGGGACAGCCGAATTCACCCCTCCACTTT
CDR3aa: CAISVGQPNSPLHF

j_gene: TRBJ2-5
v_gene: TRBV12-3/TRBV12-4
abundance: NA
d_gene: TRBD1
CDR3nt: TGTGCCAGCAGTTTCCAGGGGGTTGGGGAGACCCAGTACTTC
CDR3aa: CASSFQGVGETQYF

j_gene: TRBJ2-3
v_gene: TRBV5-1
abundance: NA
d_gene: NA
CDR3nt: TGCGCCAGCAGCTTTTTCGGCGGGCGCACAGATACGCAGTATTTT
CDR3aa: CASSFFGGRTDTQYF

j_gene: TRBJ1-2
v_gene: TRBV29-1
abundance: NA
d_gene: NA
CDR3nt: TGCAGCGTTGCCGAGGGGCGGGGTGGCTACACCTTC
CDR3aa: CSVAEGRGGYTF

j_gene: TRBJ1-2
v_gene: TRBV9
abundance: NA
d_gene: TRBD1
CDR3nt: TGTGCCAGCAGCATCAGTCGGACAGGGTCAGACTATGGCTACATCTTC
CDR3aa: CASSISRTGSDYGYIF

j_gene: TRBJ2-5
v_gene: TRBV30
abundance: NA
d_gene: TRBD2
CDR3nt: TGTGCCTGGAGTGCCGGAGCGGGGGGGCGTTGGGAGACCCAGTACTTC
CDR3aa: CAWSAGAGGRWETQYF

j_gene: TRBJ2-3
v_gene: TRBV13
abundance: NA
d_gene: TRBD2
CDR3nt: TGTGCCAGCAGCTCTAGCGGAAAACGCACAGATACGCAGTATTTT
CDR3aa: CASSSSGKRTDTQYF

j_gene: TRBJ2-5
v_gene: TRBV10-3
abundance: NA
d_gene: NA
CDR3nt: TGTGCCATCGGACTGGGGGTAGAGACCCAGTACTTC
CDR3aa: CAIGLGVETQYF

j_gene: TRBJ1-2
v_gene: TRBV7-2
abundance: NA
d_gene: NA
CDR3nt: TGTGCCAGCAGCTCCCCCGTCGGCTACACCTTC
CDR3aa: CASSSPVGYTF

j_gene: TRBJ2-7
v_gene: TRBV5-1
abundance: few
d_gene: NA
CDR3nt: TGTGCCAGCAGCTTGGAGGTCTCCTACGAGCAGTACTTC
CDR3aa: CASSLEVSYEQYF

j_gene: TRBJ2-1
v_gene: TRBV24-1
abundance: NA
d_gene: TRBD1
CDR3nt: TGTGCCACCGGGGACAGCTTCAACAATGAGCAGTTCTTC
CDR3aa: CATGDSFNNEQFF

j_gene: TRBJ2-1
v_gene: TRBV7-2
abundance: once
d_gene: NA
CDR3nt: TGTGCCAGCACCTCGACGAGGAGCTCCTACAATGAGCAGTTCTTC
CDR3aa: CASTSTRSSYNEQFF